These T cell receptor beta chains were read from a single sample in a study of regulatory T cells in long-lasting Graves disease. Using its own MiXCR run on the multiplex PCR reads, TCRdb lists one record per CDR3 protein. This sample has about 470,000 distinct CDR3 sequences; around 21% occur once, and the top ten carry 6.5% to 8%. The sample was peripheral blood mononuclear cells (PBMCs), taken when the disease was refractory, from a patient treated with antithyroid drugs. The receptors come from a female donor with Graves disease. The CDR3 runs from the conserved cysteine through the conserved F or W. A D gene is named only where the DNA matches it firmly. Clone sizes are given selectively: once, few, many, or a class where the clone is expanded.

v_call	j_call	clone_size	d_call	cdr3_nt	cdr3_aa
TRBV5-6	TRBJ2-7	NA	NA	TGTGCCAGCCGCTTTCTACAGGGCCACGAGCAGTACTTC	CASRFLQGHEQYF
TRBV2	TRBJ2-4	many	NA	TGTGCCAGCATCGAATCTGGCATTCAGTACTTC	CASIESGIQYF
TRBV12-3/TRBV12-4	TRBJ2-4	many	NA	TGTGCCAGCGGGGACGAGACAGACCTGGCCAAAAACATTCAGTACTTC	CASGDETDLAKNIQYF
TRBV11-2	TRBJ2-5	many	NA	TGTGCCAGCAGCTTAGACCCCCACCGGGGCGGAGAAGAGACCCAGTACTTC	CASSLDPHRGGEETQYF
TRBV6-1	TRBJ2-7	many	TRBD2	TGTGCCAGCAGGCCAGGACTAGCGGGAAGCCTGGAGCAGTACTTC	CASRPGLAGSLEQYF
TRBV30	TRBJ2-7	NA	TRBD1	TGTGCCTGGAGGTTCCGGGACAGAATCTACGAGCAGTACTTC	CAWRFRDRIYEQYF
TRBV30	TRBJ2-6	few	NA	TGTGCCTGGAGTATAAATCCCTCTGGGGCCAACGTCCTGACTTTC	CAWSINPSGANVLTF
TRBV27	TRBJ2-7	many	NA	TGTGCCAGCAGTTTAAGATCTAGTCCCCGCGAGCAGTACTTC	CASSLRSSPREQYF
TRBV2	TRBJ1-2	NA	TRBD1	TGTGCCAGCAGTGTCACAGGGGGCCCACAGGGCGTCTATGGCTACACCTTC	CASSVTGGPQGVYGYTF
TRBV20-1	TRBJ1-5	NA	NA	TGCAGTGCTAGAGTACTCAATCAGCCCCAGCATTTT	CSARVLNQPQHF
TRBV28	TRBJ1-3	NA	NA	TGTGCCAGCAGCATGGACAGCCGGGTGTATTCGTCTGGAAACACCATATATTTT	CASSMDSRVYSSGNTIYF
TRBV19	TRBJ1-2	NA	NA	TGTGCCAGTAGTATAGCCCTTTACGGGAGAATCAACTATGGCTACACCTTC	CASSIALYGRINYGYTF
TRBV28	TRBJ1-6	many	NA	TGTGCCAGCATCCCTGGGGGGGGGGCAAGGAATTCACCCCTCCACTTT	CASIPGGGARNSPLHF
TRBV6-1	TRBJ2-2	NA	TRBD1	TGTGCCAGCACAGGGGGCGGTCAATACACCGGGGAGCTGTTTTTT	CASTGGGQYTGELFF